This T cell receptor (beta chain) was recovered during a study of CD8+ T cells in alopecia areata. Study details: Treatment comprised oral tofacitinib, 5 to 10 mg twice daily, in treated patients. Study results and caveats: Higher clonality was seen in lesional scalp than in normal scalp, especially in alopecia totalis/universalis.

Extraction and reverse transcription of RNA yielded cDNA as the sequencing template. Produced via immunoSEQ multiplex PCR; TCRdb's table is partial and in-frame only. The table shows 100,000 to 140,000 clones, with 84% occurring only once. Stated treatment: oral pan-JAK inhibitor, 5-10 mg twice daily. Lesional scalp punch biopsies and peripheral blood were collected from alopecia areata patients. CD4+ and CD8+ T cells were sorted from PBMCs. Concerning this clone itself: What it recognizes is unknown.

The ends were cut back, 5 bases at V and 3 bases at J, with 11 bases in the middle. Germline CDR1 reads SEHNR; CDR2 reads FQNEAQ (reference sequence). This CDR3 has 13 residues. This rearrangement joins TRBV7-9 to TRBJ2-7, with D tentatively TRBD1 (5 bases). This receptor was obtained from a human donor with alopecia areata. The source material was CD8+ T cells sorted from blood, sampled at week 24, from a patient treated with tofacitinib. For the CDR3, the DNA is TGTGCCAGCAGCCACCGACAGTTCTACGAGCAGTACTTC. Protein: CASSHRQFYEQYF.